The next 29 T cell receptor beta chains were all read from a single sample in a study of T-cell reconstitution after alpha-beta-depleted transplantation in children. Unique molecular identifiers featured in how the TCRbeta library was prepared. TCRdb ran MiXCR on the PCR reads and lists one entry per CDR3 protein. This sample yields about 540,000 distinct CDR3 sequences, of which over 25% are seen a single time; 30% to 45% belongs to the top ten. The sequencing used PBMCs, collected before TCRalphabeta/CD19-depleted stem cell transplant. The receptors originated from a boy in the first two years of life with Wiskott-Aldrich syndrome, due to receive a stem cell transplant.

J is TRBJ2-1 and V is TRBV5-1; 7 bases fit TRBD2. J lost 2 bases, V lost 0 bases, and 8 bases had no gene match. The V gene's germline CDR1 is SGHRS and CDR2 YFSETQ. The CDR3 sequence is 17 residues long. The DNA of the CDR3 is TGCGCCAGCAGCTTGGTCGCAGCGGGATCCGCCTACAATGAGCAGTTCTTC. Protein product: CASSLVAAGSAYNEQFF.

This clonotype was recorded a few times. The chain carries TRBV7-6 and TRBJ1-5; 8 positions agree with TRBD1. J was trimmed by 2 bases and V by 6 bases; bases with no gene match: 9. The CDR3 contains 16 residues. Germline V gene data show CDR1 as SGHVS and CDR2 as FNYEAQ. This CDR3 reads CASSPDRGIGNQPQHF. CDR3 sequence (DNA): TGTGCCAGCAGTCCTGACAGGGGTATCGGCAATCAGCCCCAGCATTTT.

The J gene is TRBJ2-3, the V gene TRBV12-3 or TRBV12-4, with a possible D match to TRBD2 (5 bases). The CDR3 length is 13 residues. The germline V and J ends were trimmed by 5 bases and 8 bases, with 14 bases remaining between them. The CDR3 loop is CASSRGLLITQYF. The CDR3 DNA sequence: TGTGCCAGCAGTAGAGGACTGCTTATTACGCAGTATTTT.

This clonotype came up a few times. The J gene is TRBJ2-3, the V gene TRBV24-1; 10 nucleotides agree with TRBD2. The length of the CDR3 is 17 residues. The germline CDR1 and CDR2 sequences are KGHDR and SFDVKD. After removal of 4 bases from V and 2 bases from J, the junction contained 8 bases not matched to a gene. CDR3 coding DNA: TGTGCCACCAGTGACTCTAGCGGGAGAGTAAACACAGATACGCAGTATTTT. It translates to CATSDSSGRVNTDTQYF.

This clonotype was seen only a few times. The rearrangement links TRBV12-3 or TRBV12-4 to TRBJ2-2, with a possible D match to TRBD1 (5 bases). V was clipped by 6 bases and J by 1 base, with 15 bases between them. The CDR3 is made up of 16 amino acids. This CDR3 reads CASSPPTGQNTGELFF. The CDR3 coding sequence is TGTGCCAGCAGCCCCCCGACTGGACAGAACACCGGGGAGCTGTTTTTT.

V is TRBV7-8 and J is TRBJ1-1, with D perhaps TRBD1 (6 bases). Germline lookup yields CDR1 SGHVS and CDR2 FQNEAQ. Trimming cost V 5 bases and J 3 bases, with 19 bases left between them. The CDR3 is made up of 16 amino acids. CDR3 region: CASSPPLRGSYTEAFF. DNA for the CDR3: TGTGCCAGCAGCCCGCCTCTGAGGGGGTCTTACACTGAAGCTTTCTTT. Based on the CDR3 plus reference TRBV7-8 and TRBJ1-1, the full variable domain is GAGVSQSPRYKVAKRGQDVALRCDPISGHVSLFWYQQALGQGPEFLTYFQNEAQLDKSGLPSDRFFAERPEGSVSTLKIQRTQQEDSAVYLCASSPPLRGSYTEAFFGQGTRLTVV.

In this sample, this clonotype turned up a few times. The rearrangement joins TRBV20-1 to TRBJ2-7, with D perhaps TRBD1 (5 bases). The V end lost 2 bases, the J end lost 0 bases, and 8 bases lay between the germline ends. CDR3 length equals 13 residues. Germline assignment: CDR1 DFQATT and CDR2 SNEGSKA (reference sequence). This chain's CDR3 is CSARRGSSYEQYF. In DNA form, the CDR3 reads TGCAGTGCTAGAAGGGGTAGCTCCTACGAGCAGTACTTC.

This chain links TRBV7-2 with TRBJ1-6; no firm D call. V lost 1 base, J lost 11 bases, and 9 bases lay in between. The CDR3 covers 13 residues. Per the germline V gene, CDR1 is SGHTA and CDR2 is FQGNSA. In DNA form, the CDR3 reads TGTGCCAGCAGCTTAGATTCGGGGACACCCCTCCACTTT. Translation: CASSLDSGTPLHF. The variable domain in full, completed from reference TRBV7-2 and TRBJ1-6, reads GAGVSQSPSNKVTEKGKDVELRCDPISGHTALYWYRQSLGQGLEFLIYFQGNSAPDKSGLPSDRFSAERTGGSVSTLTIQRTQQEDSAVYLCASSLDSGTPLHFGNGTRLTVT.

This clonotype showed up just a few times. This CDR3 reads CSVSFAGGRTTNEQFF. CDR3 DNA: TGCAGCGTGTCCTTTGCGGGAGGTCGAACTACAAATGAGCAGTTCTTC. V is TRBV29-1 and J is TRBJ2-1, with 8 bases aligning to TRBD2. This CDR3 has 16 residues. J was trimmed by 7 bases and V by 6 bases; bases with no gene match: 17. Germline assignment: CDR1 SQVTM and CDR2 ANQGSEA.

This clonotype showed up just a few times. The chain has TRBV9 and TRBJ2-3; 9 nucleotides line up with TRBD2. This CDR3 spans 16 amino acids. V dropped 3 bases and J dropped 1; count of bases not matched to a gene: 6. CDR1 is SGDLS and CDR2 is YYNGEE in the germline V gene. CDR3 sequence reads: CASSGLTSGGTDTQYF. The CDR3, as DNA: TGTGCCAGCAGCGGTCTGACTAGCGGTGGCACAGATACGCAGTATTTT.

Here the CDR3 reads CSAPGTTQETQYF. The CDR3 bases are TGCAGTGCCCCCGGGACTACCCAAGAGACCCAGTACTTC. The V call is TRBV20-1, the J call TRBJ2-5, with 7 bases aligning to TRBD2. Germline values: CDR1 DFQATT, CDR2 SNEGSKA (reference sequence). The trim removed 6 bases at V and 1 base at J, leaving 5 bases unmatched. The CDR3 runs to 13 residues.

This rearrangement joins TRBV7-2 to TRBJ2-7, with D hard to call. CDR3 length equals 16 residues. V was trimmed by 5 bases and J by 0 bases, leaving 17 bases between them. The germline V gene encodes CDR1 SGHTA and CDR2 FQGNSA. CDR3 region: CASSPSSGLSSYEQYF. For the CDR3, the DNA is TGTGCCAGCAGCCCCTCCTCCGGGCTTTCCTCCTACGAGCAGTACTTC. The full variable domain, its missing parts supplied by reference TRBV7-2 and TRBJ2-7, is GAGVSQSPSNKVTEKGKDVELRCDPISGHTALYWYRQSLGQGLEFLIYFQGNSAPDKSGLPSDRFSAERTGGSVSTLTIQRTQQEDSAVYLCASSPSSGLSSYEQYFGPGTRLTVT.

This clonotype has a handful of counts. The chain couples TRBV12-3 or TRBV12-4 to TRBJ2-4; D gene unclear. Between the trimmed V and J ends, which lost 6 bases and 0 bases, there was a span of 21 bases. The CDR3 contains 18 residues. The DNA of the CDR3 is TGTGCCAGCAGCCATAAAAGGAGCCCGAATGGAGCCAAAAACATTCAGTACTTC. It is translated as CASSHKRSPNGAKNIQYF.

The chain carries TRBV20-1 and TRBJ1-1; D call uncertain. V was trimmed by 0 bases and J by 3 bases, leaving 8 bases between them. This CDR3 has 13 amino acids. Germline CDR1 is DFQATT and CDR2 is SNEGSKA (reference sequence). The DNA for the CDR3 is TGCAGTGCTAGAGATCCTCTTCACACTGAAGCTTTCTTT. Protein sequence: CSARDPLHTEAFF.

The table lists this clonotype with a few counts. The rearrangement links TRBV5-1 to TRBJ2-7, with 9 bases matching TRBD1. This CDR3 has 14 amino acids. Trimming at V came to 4 bases and at J to 3 bases, leaving 5 bases not matched to a gene. Germline CDR1 is SGHRS and CDR2 is YFSETQ. CDR3 amino acids: CASSQGQGFYEQYF. The CDR3 DNA follows: TGCGCCAGCAGCCAAGGACAGGGGTTCTACGAGCAGTACTTC. The full variable domain, with the rest looked up from reference TRBV5-1 and TRBJ2-7, is KAGVTQTPRYLIKTRGQQVTLSCSPISGHRSVSWYQQTPGQGLQFLFEYFSETQRNKGNFPGRFSGRQFSNSRSEMNVSTLELGDSALYLCASSQGQGFYEQYFGPGTRLTVT.

This clonotype has more than one count but fewer than ten. The chain has TRBV9 and TRBJ2-1, with no clear D. Trimming removed 3 bases from V and 0 bases from J, with 4 bases in between. The CDR3 is 13 residues long. Germline lookup yields CDR1 SGDLS and CDR2 YYNGEE. The CDR3 sequence: CASSAGSYNEQFF. In DNA form, the CDR3 reads TGTGCCAGCAGCGCGGGCTCCTACAATGAGCAGTTCTTC.

The chain joins TRBV12-3 or TRBV12-4 to TRBJ2-5, with a possible D match to TRBD1 (6 bases). The V gene lost 2 bases and the J gene lost 1 base, with 11 bases spanning the gap. The CDR3 is 15 residues long. Here the CDR3 reads CASSLFAGAQETQYF. The CDR3 nucleotides read TGTGCCAGCAGTTTATTTGCAGGGGCCCAAGAGACCCAGTACTTC.

As for this clonotype: A single base separates this from a much larger clone, so it may be a read error. The chain carries TRBV5-1 and TRBJ2-2; D unclear. This CDR3 has 16 amino acids. CDR1 SGHRS and CDR2 YFSETQ come from the germline V gene. The germline V and J ends were trimmed by 4 bases and 6 bases, with 19 bases remaining between them. Here the CDR3 reads CASSLRTGIYSGELFF. The CDR3 DNA sequence: TGCGCCAGCAGCCTCCGGACGGGCATCTACTCCGGGGAGCTGTTTTTT.

This clonotype was counted between two and nine times. The gene calls are TRBV5-1 and TRBJ2-3; 7 bases are a match to TRBD2. V dropped 4 bases and J dropped 0; count of bases not matched to a gene: 5. Germline loops: CDR1 SGHRS, CDR2 YFSETQ. The CDR3 has 15 amino acids. For the CDR3, the DNA is TGCGCCAGCAGCACAAGCGGGATAAGCACAGATACGCAGTATTTT. This gives the protein CASSTSGISTDTQYF.

V and J are TRBV28 and TRBJ2-5, with D possibly being TRBD2 (6 bases). The CDR3 has 15 amino acids. CDR1 is MDHEN, CDR2 SYDVKM, per germline. With 7 bases removed from V and 4 bases from J, the gap between germline ends came to 19 bases. As DNA, the CDR3 is TGTGCCAGCACTAGCGCTATACGATTTGGAGAGACCCAGTACTTC. Its translation is CASTSAIRFGETQYF.

This chain's CDR3 is CASSRTGIWETQYF. Written as DNA, the CDR3 is TGTGCCAGCAGCAGGACAGGCATTTGGGAGACCCAGTACTTC. The rearrangement uses TRBV7-2 and TRBJ2-5; 7 bases are shared with TRBD1. There are 14 residues in the CDR3. Germline loops: CDR1 SGHTA, CDR2 FQGNSA. The J segment lost 5 bases and the V segment lost 5 bases, leaving 8 bases of the junction unmatched.

This rearrangement joins TRBV20-1 to TRBJ2-3, with a tentative D call TRBD2 (6 bases). The CDR3 extends over 16 amino acids. Per the germline V gene, CDR1 is DFQATT and CDR2 is SNEGSKA (reference sequence). V gave up 4 bases and J gave up 6 bases, with 23 bases separating them. CDR3 bases: TGCAGTGCTACCTTTTGGCTAGCGTTAAGCGGGGATACGCAGTATTTT. Residues: CSATFWLALSGDTQYF.

The table lists this clonotype with a few counts. V is TRBV7-6 and J is TRBJ2-7; TRBD1 aligns across 8 bases. This CDR3 region has 16 residues. J lost 5 bases, V lost 0 bases, and 9 bases had no gene match. CDR1 is SGHVS and CDR2 is FNYEAQ in the germline V gene. CDR3 DNA sequence: TGTGCCAGCAGCTTAGCGAGGTTGGACAGGGCCGACGAGCAGTACTTC. This encodes CASSLARLDRADEQYF.

The rearrangement uses TRBV5-1 and TRBJ2-1; 10 nucleotides line up with TRBD2. This CDR3 is 17 amino acids long. The junction had 14 bases not matched to a gene; V was cut back by 4 bases and J by 7 bases. Per germline, CDR1 SGHRS and CDR2 YFSETQ. CDR3 coding DNA: TGCGCCAGCAGCCCACCCGTCCTAGCGGGAGTAGCAAATGAGCAGTTCTTC. It yields the protein CASSPPVLAGVANEQFF.

V and J are TRBV10-3 and TRBJ2-1, with unresolved D. The germline CDR1 and CDR2 sequences are ENHRY and SYGVKD. The CDR3 has 14 residues. With 7 bases removed from V and 0 bases from J, the gap between germline ends came to 10 bases. In DNA, the CDR3 is TGTGCCATCACTGGCTCCAGCTCCTACAATGAGCAGTTCTTC. It encodes CAITGSSSYNEQFF.

The sample holds a few counts of this clonotype. The rearrangement joins TRBV20-1 to TRBJ2-5; possibly TRBD2 for D (7 bases). CDR1 is DFQATT and CDR2 is SNEGSKA in the germline V gene (reference sequence). The CDR3 loop spans 13 amino acids. V shed 6 bases and J shed 9 bases, with 20 bases lying between them. The CDR3 DNA follows: TGCAGTGCCCCGGGGGCGCTTCGGGGGGCCCAGTACTTC. It encodes CSAPGALRGAQYF.

The rearrangement joins TRBV12-3 or TRBV12-4 to TRBJ2-1, with 8 bases lining up with TRBD1. With V trimmed by 6 bases and J by 0 bases, 7 bases remained unmatched. CDR3 length: 16 amino acids. CDR3 sequence: CASRPTGASSYNEQFF. The CDR3 DNA reads TGTGCCAGCAGACCGACAGGGGCGAGCTCCTACAATGAGCAGTTCTTC.

This sequence joins TRBV7-9 and TRBJ2-3; D remains unclear. The V gene lost 4 bases and the J gene lost 7 bases, with 3 bases spanning the gap. The germline V gene has CDR1 SEHNR and CDR2 FQNEAQ (reference sequence). The CDR3 is made up of 10 amino acids. CDR3 sequence: CASSSNTQYF. The CDR3, as DNA: TGTGCCAGCAGCTCCAATACGCAGTATTTT.

The rearrangement uses TRBV5-1 and TRBJ2-1, with 12 bases fitting TRBD1. There are 16 residues in the CDR3. J was trimmed by 3 bases and V by 6 bases; bases with no gene match: 7. Germline V gives CDR1 SGHRS, CDR2 YFSETQ. This CDR3 is CASTRDRGHYYNEQFF. CDR3 DNA sequence: TGCGCCAGCACCCGGGACAGGGGGCACTACTACAATGAGCAGTTCTTC.